A selection of T cell receptor beta chains follows, all from one sample in a study of CD8 T cells in ankylosing spondylitis. TCRdb fed the 5' RACE reads into MiXCR, producing one record per CDR3 protein. The table has hundreds of thousands of distinct CDR3 sequences, roughly 13% seen once. Source material: blood, either unsorted or a sorted T cell fraction (not recorded which). The receptors were gathered from a male donor with ankylosing spondylitis. Each CDR3 is given with its conserved first and last residue. Each record gives: J gene, V gene, clone size, D gene, CDR3 protein, CDR3 DNA. D genes are given only for firm matches. Size is stated for part of the rows, as once, few or many counts, or as a class when the clone is expanded.

J gene: TRBJ2-2
V gene: TRBV6-4
clone size: once
D gene: TRBD2
CDR3 protein: CASSDSASGSKNTGELFF
CDR3 DNA: TGTGCCAGCAGTGACTCGGCTAGCGGGAGTAAGAACACCGGGGAGCTGTTTTTT

J gene: TRBJ1-2
V gene: TRBV4-1
clone size: .
D gene: .
CDR3 protein: CASSLPGTFYGYTF
CDR3 DNA: TGCGCCAGCAGCCTACCCGGGACTTTCTATGGCTACACCTTC

J gene: TRBJ2-2
V gene: TRBV7-2
clone size: .
D gene: .
CDR3 protein: CASSLWARTGELFF
CDR3 DNA: TGTGCCAGCAGCTTATGGGCCAGGACCGGGGAGCTGTTTTTT

J gene: TRBJ1-5
V gene: TRBV18
clone size: many
D gene: .
CDR3 protein: CASSPQGTNQPQHF
CDR3 DNA: TGTGCCAGCTCACCACAGGGGACGAATCAGCCCCAGCATTTT

J gene: TRBJ2-5
V gene: TRBV27
clone size: .
D gene: TRBD1
CDR3 protein: CASSRGQGYQETQYF
CDR3 DNA: TGTGCCAGCAGTAGGGGACAGGGGTACCAAGAGACCCAGTACTTC

J gene: TRBJ2-1
V gene: TRBV7-9
clone size: many
D gene: .
CDR3 protein: CASSFSSLNEQFF
CDR3 DNA: TGTGCCAGCAGCTTTTCTAGCCTAAATGAGCAGTTCTTC

J gene: TRBJ1-5
V gene: TRBV19
clone size: few
D gene: .
CDR3 protein: CASTAIRNQPQHF
CDR3 DNA: TGTGCCAGTACTGCCATTCGGAATCAGCCCCAGCATTTT

J gene: TRBJ2-7
V gene: TRBV20-1
clone size: few
D gene: .
CDR3 protein: CSASRAGFYEQYF
CDR3 DNA: TGCAGTGCTAGTCGAGCGGGCTTCTACGAGCAGTACTTC

J gene: TRBJ2-1
V gene: TRBV29-1
clone size: few
D gene: TRBD1
CDR3 protein: CSVNGQGAYNEQFF
CDR3 DNA: TGCAGCGTTAATGGACAGGGGGCTTACAATGAGCAGTTCTTC

J gene: TRBJ1-4
V gene: TRBV20-1
clone size: .
D gene: .
CDR3 protein: CSARGGEGNEKLFF
CDR3 DNA: TGCAGTGCTAGAGGGGGAGAGGGTAATGAAAAACTGTTTTTT